Following are 8 T cell receptor beta chains from one sample sequenced in a study of cytomegalovirus exposure and HLA in healthy donors. Researchers ran the PCR with 60 Vbeta and 13 Jbeta primers. The table came from immunoSEQ multiplex PCR; TCRdb's copy has only in-frame clones and leaves some out. The table lists some 76,000 clones, with less than 6% in the top ten. The specimen sequenced was PBMCs. The origin of the receptors is a man aged 40-49 years in good health and CMV-seronegative.

The chain joins TRBV6-1 to TRBJ2-7, with 9 bases fitting TRBD2. The germline gives CDR1 MNHNS, CDR2 SASEGT. The CDR3 totals 16 residues. V lost 2 bases and J lost 0; bases outside the gene matches: 5. CDR3 bases: TGTGCCAGCAGTGAAAATCTAGCGGGGAGCTCCTACGAGCAGTACTTC. Protein: CASSENLAGSSYEQYF.

The chain employs TRBV6-1 and TRBJ2-7; TRBD2 might be the D (5 bases). Germline V CDR1 and CDR2: MNHNS, SASEGT. The CDR3 loop spans 15 amino acids. V was shortened by 4 bases and J by 3 bases, with 16 bases between the two germline ends. CDR3 loop: CASSVADRAGYEQYF. In nucleotides, the CDR3 is TGTGCCAGCAGTGTTGCGGACCGCGCGGGCTACGAGCAGTACTTC.

The rearrangement uses TRBV4-1 and TRBJ2-1, with 8 positions matching TRBD2. Germline V CDR1 and CDR2: MGHRA, YSYEKL. The length of the CDR3 is 12 residues. Trimming cost V 2 bases and J 13 bases; bases outside gene matches: 4. The CDR3 nucleotides read TGCGCCAGCAGCCAAATCGCGGGGGGCCAGTTCTTC. Its translation: CASSQIAGGQFF.

The rearrangement joins TRBV5-1 to TRBJ2-2, with 7 bases lining up with TRBD1. From germline, CDR1 is SGHRS and CDR2 YFSETQ. The CDR3 spans 14 residues. The ends lost 5 bases at V and 7 bases at J; junction bases unmatched: 8. CDR3 residues: CASSRDSTGGELFF. Written as DNA, the CDR3 is TGCGCCAGCAGTAGGGACAGTACGGGCGGGGAGCTGTTTTTT. Full variable domain (rest looked up from reference TRBV5-1 and TRBJ2-2): KAGVTQTPRYLIKTRGQQVTLSCSPISGHRSVSWYQQTPGQGLQFLFEYFSETQRNKGNFPGRFSGRQFSNSRSEMNVSTLELGDSALYLCASSRDSTGGELFFGEGSRLTVL.

The chain is built from TRBV19 and TRBJ1-5; no clear D gene. Germline assignment: CDR1 LNHDA and CDR2 SQIVND (reference sequence). The CDR3 covers 13 residues. V was shortened by 6 bases and J by 3 bases, with 9 bases between the two germline ends. The CDR3 DNA reads as TGTGCCAGTAGGAGGCAGATCAATCAGCCCCAGCATTTT. Protein product: CASRRQINQPQHF.

The rearrangement uses TRBV19 and TRBJ1-1; D possibly corresponds to TRBD1 (6 bases). Per germline, CDR1 LNHDA and CDR2 SQIVND (reference sequence). Trimming shortened V by 5 bases and J by 2 bases, and 21 bases separated the two germline ends. CDR3 length: 17 residues. The CDR3 protein is CASSDYRRGGVNTEAFF. In DNA form, the CDR3 reads TGTGCCAGTAGTGACTACAGGAGGGGGGGCGTCAACACTGAAGCTTTCTTT.

In DNA, the CDR3 is TGTGCCAGTAGCCCCCTCGCGCTGAACACTGAAGCTTTCTTT. Residues: CASSPLALNTEAFF. This chain uses TRBV19 with TRBJ1-1; D is uncertain. V was pared by 6 bases and J by 0 bases, with 11 bases between. The length of the CDR3 is 14 residues. Germline V gives CDR1 LNHDA, CDR2 SQIVND (reference sequence). The entire variable domain, with the rest obtained from reference TRBV19 and TRBJ1-1, is as follows: DGGITQSPKYLFRKEGQNVTLSCEQNLNHDAMYWYRQDPGQGLRLIYYSQIVNDFQKGDIAEGYSVSREKKESFPLTVTSAQKNPTAFYLCASSPLALNTEAFFGQGTRLTVV.

The chain recombines TRBV7-6 with TRBJ1-6; the D gene is possibly TRBD1 (5 bases). The V gene's germline CDR1 is SGHVS and CDR2 FNYEAQ. CDR3 size: 15 residues. The V gene lost 6 bases and the J gene lost 7 bases, with 16 bases spanning the gap. The CDR3 spells CASSPGGVGNSPLHF. For the CDR3, the DNA is TGTGCCAGCAGTCCCGGGGGGGTTGGGAATTCACCCCTCCACTTT.